This section outlines one TCR beta chain sequence together with its context. Its antigen is unidentified. Repertoires were generated with immunoSEQ multiplex PCR, while TCRdb's copy carries only in-frame clones and drops some. The table has some 77,000 clones, 88% seen once. This record comes from a study of OX40 agonist ivuxolimab in advanced cancers. General study results and limits: Expanded clones tended on average to be more numerous among CD8+ T cells than CD4+.

Germline-derived CDR1 and CDR2 are SEHNR and FQNEAQ (reference sequence). The CDR3 totals 17 residues. The trim removed 2 bases at V and 2 bases at J, leaving 8 bases unmatched. Sequences were derived from CD4+ or CD8+ T cells sorted from blood, sampled in a trial of the OX40 agonist ivuxolimab. The sequence came from an adult with an advanced solid tumor such as melanoma, head and neck, liver or kidney cancer. J is TRBJ2-7 and V is TRBV7-9; 11 bases are a match to TRBD1. In nucleotides, the CDR3 is TGTGCCAGCAGCTTATGGGCTGGGACAGGGGGTGCCTACGAGCAGTACTTC. It codes for CASSLWAGTGGAYEQYF.